This T cell receptor beta chain was obtained from a study of blood T cell repertoires in COVID-19. Whole-study context: Researchers got acute and convalescent COVID-19 samples from the United States, Italy and Spain.

Germline-derived CDR1 and CDR2 are SGHTA and FQGTGA. Trimming removed 3 bases at V and 7 bases at J, with 19 bases between. The CDR3 covers 16 residues. Original data processing: Estimation of nucleated cell counts was performed using reference gene primer amplification. The method was immunoSEQ multiplex PCR; TCRdb's version includes in-frame clones alone and lacks a portion of them. That table supplies the V and J calls and clone size; D and trimming were determined from the DNA. The sample records about 300,000 clones, approximately 85% being singletons. V is TRBV7-3 and J is TRBJ2-1; TRBD2 might be the D (6 bases). The receptor was isolated from a human donor in a cohort sampled during active COVID-19. The specimen was peripheral blood. The CDR3 protein is CASSFRSSAGMNEQFF. Here the CDR3 DNA reads TGTGCCAGCAGCTTTCGTTCTTCGGCGGGGATGAATGAGCAGTTCTTC.